Listed here are 6 T cell receptor beta chains from one sample, sequenced in a study of T cells in localized non-small cell lung cancer. Generated by immunoSEQ multiplex PCR, the TCRdb table keeps only in-frame clones and is missing some. Among approximately 2,500 clones listed, around a third were seen once. Here the sequenced sample was lung tumor tissue, taken before any cancer treatment. All receptors derive from a man aged 40 to 70 with stage I lung adenocarcinoma.

The genes are TRBV18 and TRBJ1-1; TRBD1 matches 8 bases. Germline trimming cut 4 bases from V and 0 bases from J; bases unmatched to any gene: 10. In germline, CDR1 is KGHSH, CDR2 LQKENI. CDR3 length equals 17 residues. CDR3 bases: TGTGCCAGCTCACTTACGACAGGGGATATAATGAACACTGAAGCTTTCTTT. This sequence encodes CASSLTTGDIMNTEAFF.

This clone was seen more than once but under ten times. The gene calls are TRBV11-3 and TRBJ2-5; D perhaps matches TRBD2 (7 bases). There are 15 residues in the CDR3. V lost 5 bases and J lost 9, with 22 bases in between. Germline V gene data show CDR1 as SGHNT and CDR2 as YENEEA. The CDR3 coding sequence is TGTGCCAGCAGCCAAGGGGGGGAACGAGCGATGTCCCAGTACTTC. It encodes CASSQGGERAMSQYF. Together with reference TRBV11-3 and TRBJ2-5, the CDR3 gives the full variable domain: EAGVVQSPRYKIIEKKQPVAFWCNPISGHNTLYWYLQNLGQGPELLIRYENEEAVDDSQLPKDRFSAERLKGVDSTLKIQPAELGDSAVYLCASSQGGERAMSQYFGPGTRLLVL.

V and J are TRBV29-1 and TRBJ1-2, with no clear D. From germline, CDR1 is SQVTM and CDR2 ANQGSEA. This CDR3 has 13 residues. Trimming took off 7 bases at V and 2 bases at J, with 14 bases between the two ends. The chain's CDR3 is CSARISGNYGYTF. For the CDR3, the DNA is TGCAGCGCAAGAATTTCGGGAAACTATGGCTACACCTTC. The full variable domain, with the rest looked up from reference TRBV29-1 and TRBJ1-2, is SAVISQKPSRDICQRGTSLTIQCQVDSQVTMMFWYRQQPGQSLTLIATANQGSEATYESGFVIDKFPISRPNLTFSTLTVSNMSPEDSSIYLCSARISGNYGYTFGSGTRLTVV.

This chain links TRBV6-8 with TRBJ2-5; TRBD1 agrees at 7 bases. V trimming: 6 bases; J trimming: 5 bases; junction bases outside the gene matches: 9. Germline lookup yields CDR1 MNHGY and CDR2 SAAAGT. The CDR3 is 14 residues long. CDR3 nucleotides: TGTGCCAGCAGAAGACAGGGCAACGATGAGACCCAGTACTTC. This sequence encodes CASRRQGNDETQYF.

This clone occurred a few times. V usage is TRBV11-3 and J usage is TRBJ2-5, with 7 bases that match TRBD2. The CDR3 extends over 17 amino acids. Germline V gives CDR1 SGHNT, CDR2 YENEEA. With V trimmed by 5 bases and J by 5 bases, 17 bases remained unmatched. DNA for the CDR3: TGTGCCAGCAGCCCAAACACTGGACTAGAACGATGGGAGACCCAGTACTTC. It specifies CASSPNTGLERWETQYF.

This chain joins TRBV29-1 and TRBJ1-1, with D perhaps matching TRBD1 (5 bases). The CDR3 totals 15 residues. Trimming took 0 bases from V and 1 from J, leaving 12 bases between them. CDR1 is SQVTM and CDR2 is ANQGSEA in the germline V gene. CDR3 loop: CSVEDRDHWNTEAFF. CDR3 nucleotide sequence: TGCAGCGTTGAAGACCGGGACCACTGGAACACTGAAGCTTTCTTT.